This section outlines one T cell receptor beta chain sequence together with its context. The data belong to a study of blood T cell repertoires in COVID-19. In the study overall: Sites in the United States, Italy and Spain provided acute and convalescent COVID-19 samples. In each case, the material was cDNA or gDNA derived from T cells, B-cell-depleted T cells, or PBMCs.

Methods used by the authors: Reference gene primer amplification in the assay estimated nucleated cell counts. Method: immunoSEQ multiplex PCR; TCRdb's copy keeps in-frame clones and lacks some. V and J calls and clone size come straight from that table; D and trimming were deduced from the DNA. In the table there are 100,000 to 150,000 clones, 70% to 90% of which are singletons. CDR1 is SGDLS, CDR2 YYNGEE, per germline. V shed 4 bases, J shed 8 bases, and the junction held 14 bases outside the gene matches. This CDR3 spans 15 amino acids. Sequenced sample: peripheral blood. J is TRBJ1-2 and V is TRBV9; 7 bases map to TRBD1. The TCR originated in a man between 60 and 75 years old with acute or convalescent COVID-19. As DNA, the CDR3 is TGTGCCAGCAGCAGACTAACAGGGGCCTCTAGGGGCTACACCTTC. The encoded protein is CASSRLTGASRGYTF.